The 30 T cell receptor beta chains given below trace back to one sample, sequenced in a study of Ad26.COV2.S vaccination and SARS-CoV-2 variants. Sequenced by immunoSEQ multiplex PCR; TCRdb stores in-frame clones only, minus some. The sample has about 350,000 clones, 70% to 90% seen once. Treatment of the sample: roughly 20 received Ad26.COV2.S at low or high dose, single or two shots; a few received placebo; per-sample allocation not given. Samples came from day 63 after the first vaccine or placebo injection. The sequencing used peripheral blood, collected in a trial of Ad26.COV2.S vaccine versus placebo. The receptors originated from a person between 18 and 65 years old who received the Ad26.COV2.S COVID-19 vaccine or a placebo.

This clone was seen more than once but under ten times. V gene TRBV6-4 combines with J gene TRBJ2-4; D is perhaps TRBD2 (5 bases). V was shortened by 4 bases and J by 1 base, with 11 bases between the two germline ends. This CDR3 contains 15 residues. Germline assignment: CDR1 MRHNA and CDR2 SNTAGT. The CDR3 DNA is TGTGCCAGCAGTGGGCTCCGAGGGGCCAAAAACATTCAGTACTTC. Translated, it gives CASSGLRGAKNIQYF.

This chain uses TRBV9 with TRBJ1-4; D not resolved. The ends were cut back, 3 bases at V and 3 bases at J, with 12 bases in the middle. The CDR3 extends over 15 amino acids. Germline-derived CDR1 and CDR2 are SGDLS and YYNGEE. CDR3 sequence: CASSAEGGSNEKLFF. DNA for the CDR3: TGTGCCAGCAGCGCCGAAGGCGGGTCTAATGAAAAACTGTTTTTT.

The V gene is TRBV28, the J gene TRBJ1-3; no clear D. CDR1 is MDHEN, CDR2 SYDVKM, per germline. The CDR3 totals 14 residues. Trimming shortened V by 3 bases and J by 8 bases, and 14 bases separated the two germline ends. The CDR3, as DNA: TGTGCCAGCAGTTTGGGCCGCCTAATCCACACCATATATTTT. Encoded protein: CASSLGRLIHTIYF.

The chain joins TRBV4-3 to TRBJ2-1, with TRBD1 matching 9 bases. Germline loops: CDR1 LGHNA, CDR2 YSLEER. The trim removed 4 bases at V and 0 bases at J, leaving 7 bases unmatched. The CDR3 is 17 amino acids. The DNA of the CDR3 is TGCGCCAGCAGCCGCGGGACAGGGAGTGGCTCCTACAATGAGCAGTTCTTC. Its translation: CASSRGTGSGSYNEQFF.

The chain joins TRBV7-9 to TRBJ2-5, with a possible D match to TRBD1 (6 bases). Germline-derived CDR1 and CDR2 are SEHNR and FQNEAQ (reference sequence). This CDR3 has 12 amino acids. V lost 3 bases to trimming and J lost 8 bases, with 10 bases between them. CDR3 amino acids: CASSFETGTQYF. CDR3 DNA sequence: TGTGCCAGCAGCTTTGAGACAGGAACCCAGTACTTC.

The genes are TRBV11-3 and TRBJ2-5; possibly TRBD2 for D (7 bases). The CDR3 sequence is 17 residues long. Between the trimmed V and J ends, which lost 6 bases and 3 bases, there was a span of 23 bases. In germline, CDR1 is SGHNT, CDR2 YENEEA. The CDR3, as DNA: TGTGCCAGCAGAAATCCGGGGGCTCAGGGACTAAAAGAGACCCAGTACTTC. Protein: CASRNPGAQGLKETQYF.

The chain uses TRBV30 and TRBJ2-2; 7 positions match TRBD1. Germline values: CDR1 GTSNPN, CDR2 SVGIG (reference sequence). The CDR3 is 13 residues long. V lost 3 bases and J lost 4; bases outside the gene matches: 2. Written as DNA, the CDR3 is TGTGCCTGGAGGACAGGGAGCACCGGGGAGCTGTTTTTT. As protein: CAWRTGSTGELFF.

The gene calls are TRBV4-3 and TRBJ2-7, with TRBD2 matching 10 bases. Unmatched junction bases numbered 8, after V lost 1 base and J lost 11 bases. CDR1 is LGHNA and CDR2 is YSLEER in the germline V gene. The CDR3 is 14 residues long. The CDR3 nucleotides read TGCGCCAGCAGCCAAGCCTTCCTAGCGGGGGAAAAGTACTTC. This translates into CASSQAFLAGEKYF.

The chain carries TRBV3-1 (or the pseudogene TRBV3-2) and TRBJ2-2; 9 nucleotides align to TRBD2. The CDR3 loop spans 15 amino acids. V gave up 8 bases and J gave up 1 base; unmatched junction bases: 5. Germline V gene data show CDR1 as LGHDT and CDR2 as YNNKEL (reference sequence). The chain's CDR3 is CASGLSGGNTGELFF. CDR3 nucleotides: TGTGCCAGCGGCCTTAGCGGGGGGAACACCGGGGAGCTGTTTTTT.

The CDR3 DNA follows: TGTGCCAGCAGCCCGTTTGCGAGCTCCTACAATGAGCAGTTCTTC. This codes for CASSPFASSYNEQFF. The gene calls are TRBV7-2 and TRBJ2-1; D unresolved. Trimming cost V 5 bases and J 0 bases, with 11 bases left between them. The CDR3 extends over 15 amino acids. Germline values: CDR1 SGHTA, CDR2 FQGNSA.

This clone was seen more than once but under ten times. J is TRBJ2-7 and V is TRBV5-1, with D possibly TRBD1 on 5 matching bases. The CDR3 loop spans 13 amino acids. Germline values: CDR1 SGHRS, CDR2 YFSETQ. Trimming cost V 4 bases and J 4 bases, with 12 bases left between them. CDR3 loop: CASSLGHEYEQYF. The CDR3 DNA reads TGCGCCAGCAGCCTCGGACACGAATACGAGCAGTACTTC.

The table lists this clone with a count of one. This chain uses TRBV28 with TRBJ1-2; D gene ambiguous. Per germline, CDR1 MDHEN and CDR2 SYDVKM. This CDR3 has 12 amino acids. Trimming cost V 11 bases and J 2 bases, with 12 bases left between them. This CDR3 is CAGQGRNYGYTF. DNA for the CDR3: TGTGCCGGGCAAGGACGGAACTATGGCTACACCTTC.

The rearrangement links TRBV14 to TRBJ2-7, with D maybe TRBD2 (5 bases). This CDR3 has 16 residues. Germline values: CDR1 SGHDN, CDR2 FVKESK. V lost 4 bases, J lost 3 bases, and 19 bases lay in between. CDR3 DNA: TGTGCCAGCAGCCTAGTGGACGGAGCGGAGGACTACGAGCAGTACTTC. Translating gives CASSLVDGAEDYEQYF.

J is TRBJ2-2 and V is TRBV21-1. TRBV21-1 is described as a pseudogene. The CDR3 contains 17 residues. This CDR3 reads CASSTVYRDLGAGELFF. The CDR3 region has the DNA TGTGCCAGCAGCACGGTATACCGGGACCTAGGGGCCGGGGAGCTGTTTTTT.

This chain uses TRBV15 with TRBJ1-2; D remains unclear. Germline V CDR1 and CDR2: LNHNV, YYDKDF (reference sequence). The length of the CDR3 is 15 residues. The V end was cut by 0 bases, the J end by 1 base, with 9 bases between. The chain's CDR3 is CATSRDRRVNYGYTF. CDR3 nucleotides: TGTGCCACCAGCAGAGACCGGAGAGTTAACTATGGCTACACCTTC.

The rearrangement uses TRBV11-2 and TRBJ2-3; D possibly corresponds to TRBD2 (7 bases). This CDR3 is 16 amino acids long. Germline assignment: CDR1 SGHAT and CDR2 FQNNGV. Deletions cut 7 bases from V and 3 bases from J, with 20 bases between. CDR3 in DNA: TGTGCCAGCACCTGGGGAGGAGGGGGGGTAACAGATACGCAGTATTTT. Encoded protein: CASTWGGGGVTDTQYF.

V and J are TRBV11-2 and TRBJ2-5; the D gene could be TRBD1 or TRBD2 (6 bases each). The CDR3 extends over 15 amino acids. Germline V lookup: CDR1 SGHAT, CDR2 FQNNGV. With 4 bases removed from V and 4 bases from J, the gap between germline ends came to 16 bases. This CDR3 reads CASSSPKEGGETQYF. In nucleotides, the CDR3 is TGTGCCAGCAGCTCACCGAAAGAGGGGGGAGAGACCCAGTACTTC. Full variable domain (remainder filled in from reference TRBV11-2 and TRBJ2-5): EAGVAQSPRYKIIEKRQSVAFWCNPISGHATLYWYQQILGQGPKLLIQFQNNGVVDDSQLPKDRFSAERLKGVDSTLKIQPAKLEDSAVYLCASSSPKEGGETQYFGPGTRLLVL.

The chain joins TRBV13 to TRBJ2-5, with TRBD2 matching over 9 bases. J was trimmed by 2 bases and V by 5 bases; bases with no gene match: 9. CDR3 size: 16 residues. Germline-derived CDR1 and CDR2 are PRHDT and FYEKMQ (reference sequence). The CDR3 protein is CASSDGTSRIQETQYF. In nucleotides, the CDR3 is TGTGCCAGCAGCGACGGGACTAGCAGAATACAAGAGACCCAGTACTTC.

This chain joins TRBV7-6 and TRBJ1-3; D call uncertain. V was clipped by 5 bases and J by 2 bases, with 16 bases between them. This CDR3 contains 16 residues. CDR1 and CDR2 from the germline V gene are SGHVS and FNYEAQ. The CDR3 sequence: CASSPRPGLTGNTIYF. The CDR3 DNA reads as TGTGCCAGCAGCCCCAGGCCAGGCCTCACTGGAAACACCATATATTTT.

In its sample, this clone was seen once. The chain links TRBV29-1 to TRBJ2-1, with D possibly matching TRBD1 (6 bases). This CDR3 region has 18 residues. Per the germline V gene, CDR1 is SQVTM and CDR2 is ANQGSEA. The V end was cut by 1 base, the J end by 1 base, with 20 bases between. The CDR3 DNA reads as TGCAGCGTTGAAGTTTCGGGGCTGGCCAGGGGTTCCTACAATGAGCAGTTCTTC. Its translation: CSVEVSGLARGSYNEQFF.

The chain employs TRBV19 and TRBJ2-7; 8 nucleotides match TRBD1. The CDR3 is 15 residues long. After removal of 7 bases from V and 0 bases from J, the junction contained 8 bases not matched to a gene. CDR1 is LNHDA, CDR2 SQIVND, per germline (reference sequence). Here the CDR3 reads CASKYGQGNSYEQYF. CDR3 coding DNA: TGTGCCAGTAAGTATGGACAGGGCAACTCCTACGAGCAGTACTTC.

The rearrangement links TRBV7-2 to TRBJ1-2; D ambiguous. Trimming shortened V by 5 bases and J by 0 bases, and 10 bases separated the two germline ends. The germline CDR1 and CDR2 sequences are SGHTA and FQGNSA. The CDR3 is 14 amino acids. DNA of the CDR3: TGTGCCAGCAGCCCGATGGGAGCTAACTATGGCTACACCTTC. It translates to CASSPMGANYGYTF. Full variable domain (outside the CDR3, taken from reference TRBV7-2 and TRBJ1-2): GAGVSQSPSNKVTEKGKDVELRCDPISGHTALYWYRQSLGQGLEFLIYFQGNSAPDKSGLPSDRFSAERTGGSVSTLTIQRTQQEDSAVYLCASSPMGANYGYTFGSGTRLTVV.

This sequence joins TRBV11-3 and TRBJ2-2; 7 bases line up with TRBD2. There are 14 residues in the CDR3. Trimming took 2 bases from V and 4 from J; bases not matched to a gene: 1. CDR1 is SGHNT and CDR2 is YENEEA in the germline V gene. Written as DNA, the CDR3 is TGTGCCAGCAGCTTAACGGGGGGCACCGGGGAGCTGTTTTTT. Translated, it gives CASSLTGGTGELFF.

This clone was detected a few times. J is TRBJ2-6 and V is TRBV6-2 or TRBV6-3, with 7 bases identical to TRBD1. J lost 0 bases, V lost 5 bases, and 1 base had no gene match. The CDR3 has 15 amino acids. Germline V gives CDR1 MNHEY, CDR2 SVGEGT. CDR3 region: CASSTGASGANVLTF. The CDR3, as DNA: TGTGCCAGCAGTACAGGGGCCTCTGGGGCCAACGTCCTGACTTTC.

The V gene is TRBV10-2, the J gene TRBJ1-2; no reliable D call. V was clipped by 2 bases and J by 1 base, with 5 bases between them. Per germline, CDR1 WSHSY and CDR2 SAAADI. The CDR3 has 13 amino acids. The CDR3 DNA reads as TGCGCCAGCAGTGAGGACTATAACTATGGCTACACCTTC. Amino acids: CASSEDYNYGYTF.

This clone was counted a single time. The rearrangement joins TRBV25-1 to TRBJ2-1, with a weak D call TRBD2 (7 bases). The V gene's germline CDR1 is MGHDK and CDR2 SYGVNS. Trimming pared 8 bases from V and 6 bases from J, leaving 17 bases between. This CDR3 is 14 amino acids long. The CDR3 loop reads CASGLGGLFNEQFF. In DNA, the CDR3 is TGTGCCAGCGGTCTGGGGGGGCTTTTCAATGAGCAGTTCTTC.

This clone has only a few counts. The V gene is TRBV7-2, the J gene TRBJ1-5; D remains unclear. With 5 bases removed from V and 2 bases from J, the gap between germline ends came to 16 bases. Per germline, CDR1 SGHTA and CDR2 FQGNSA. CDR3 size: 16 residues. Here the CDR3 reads CASSPTPGSGNQPQHF. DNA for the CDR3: TGTGCCAGCAGCCCGACCCCGGGGTCTGGCAATCAGCCCCAGCATTTT. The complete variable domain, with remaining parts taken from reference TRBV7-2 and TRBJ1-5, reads GAGVSQSPSNKVTEKGKDVELRCDPISGHTALYWYRQSLGQGLEFLIYFQGNSAPDKSGLPSDRFSAERTGGSVSTLTIQRTQQEDSAVYLCASSPTPGSGNQPQHFGDGTRLSIL.

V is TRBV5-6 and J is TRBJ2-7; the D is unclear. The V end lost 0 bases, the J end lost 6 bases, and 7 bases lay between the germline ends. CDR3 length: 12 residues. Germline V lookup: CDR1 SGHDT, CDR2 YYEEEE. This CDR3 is CASSLGGAEQYF. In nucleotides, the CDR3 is TGTGCCAGCAGCTTGGGAGGAGCCGAGCAGTACTTC. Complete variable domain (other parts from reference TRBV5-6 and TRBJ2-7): DAGVTQSPTHLIKTRGQQVTLRCSPKSGHDTVSWYQQALGQGPQFIFQYYEEEERQRGNFPDRFSGHQFPNYSSELNVNALLLGDSALYLCASSLGGAEQYFGPGTRLTVT.

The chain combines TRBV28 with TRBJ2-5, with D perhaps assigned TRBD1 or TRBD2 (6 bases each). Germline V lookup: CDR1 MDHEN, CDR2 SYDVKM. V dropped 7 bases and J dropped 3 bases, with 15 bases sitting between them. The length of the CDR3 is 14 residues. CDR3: CASKEGGSKETQYF. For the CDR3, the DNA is TGTGCCAGCAAAGAAGGGGGGTCGAAAGAGACCCAGTACTTC.

The CDR3 loop is CASSLLSGNSPLHF. The DNA for the CDR3 is TGTGCCAGCAGCTTATTGTCAGGGAATTCACCCCTCCACTTT. The rearrangement uses TRBV7-2 and TRBJ1-6; tentative D call: TRBD1 (5 bases). This CDR3 contains 14 residues. Per the germline V gene, CDR1 is SGHTA and CDR2 is FQGNSA. V was shortened by 2 bases and J by 7 bases, with 9 bases between the two germline ends.